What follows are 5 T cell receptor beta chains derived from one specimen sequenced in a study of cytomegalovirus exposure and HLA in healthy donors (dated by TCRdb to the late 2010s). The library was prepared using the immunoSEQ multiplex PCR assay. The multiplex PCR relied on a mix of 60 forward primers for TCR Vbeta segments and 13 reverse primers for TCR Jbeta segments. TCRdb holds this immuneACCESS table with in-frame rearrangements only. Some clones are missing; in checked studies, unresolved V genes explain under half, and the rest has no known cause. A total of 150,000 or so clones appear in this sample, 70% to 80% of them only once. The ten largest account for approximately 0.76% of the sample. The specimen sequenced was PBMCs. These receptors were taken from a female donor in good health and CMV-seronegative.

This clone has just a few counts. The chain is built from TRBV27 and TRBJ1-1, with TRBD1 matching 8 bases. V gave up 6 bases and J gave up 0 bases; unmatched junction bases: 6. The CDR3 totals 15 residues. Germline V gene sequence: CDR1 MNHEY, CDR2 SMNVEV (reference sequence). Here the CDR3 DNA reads TGTGCCAGCAGACTGACAGGGGCATTGAACACTGAAGCTTTCTTT. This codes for CASRLTGALNTEAFF.

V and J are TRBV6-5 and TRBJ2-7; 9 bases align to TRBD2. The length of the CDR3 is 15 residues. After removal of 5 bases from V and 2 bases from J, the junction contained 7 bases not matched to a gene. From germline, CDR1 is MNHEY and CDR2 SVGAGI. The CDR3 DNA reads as TGTGCCAGCAGTCGCCGGACTAGCGTGACCTACGAGCAGTACTTC. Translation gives CASSRRTSVTYEQYF.

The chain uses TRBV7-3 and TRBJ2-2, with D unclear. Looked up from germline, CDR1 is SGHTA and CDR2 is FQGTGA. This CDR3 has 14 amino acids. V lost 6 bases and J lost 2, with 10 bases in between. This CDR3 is CASRKQSNTGELFF. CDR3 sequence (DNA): TGTGCCAGCAGAAAACAGAGTAACACCGGGGAGCTGTTTTTT. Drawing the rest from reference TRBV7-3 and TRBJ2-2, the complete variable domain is GAGVSQTPSNKVTEKGKYVELRCDPISGHTALYWYRQSLGQGPEFLIYFQGTGAADDSGLPNDRFFAVRPEGSVSTLKIQRTERGDSAVYLCASRKQSNTGELFFGEGSRLTVL.

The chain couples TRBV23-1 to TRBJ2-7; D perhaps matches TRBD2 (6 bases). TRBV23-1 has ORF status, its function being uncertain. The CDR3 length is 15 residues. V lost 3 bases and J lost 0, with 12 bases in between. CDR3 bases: TGCGCCAGCAGTCATCTGGCGGGGCGCTCCTACGAGCAGTACTTC. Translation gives CASSHLAGRSYEQYF.

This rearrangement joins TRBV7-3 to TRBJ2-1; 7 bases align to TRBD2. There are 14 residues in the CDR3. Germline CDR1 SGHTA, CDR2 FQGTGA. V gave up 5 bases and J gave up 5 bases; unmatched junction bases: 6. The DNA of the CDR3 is TGTGCCAGCAGCCCTCAGGGAGGGGACAATGAGCAGTTCTTC. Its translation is CASSPQGGDNEQFF.